The entry below gives a single T cell receptor beta chain sequence along with its context. Its antigen is not known. These data belong to a study of OX40 agonist ivuxolimab in advanced cancers. General observations from the study: The study did not work out the antigen specificity of the expanded peripheral T cells.

The germline V gene has CDR1 SGHTS and CDR2 YDEGEE. The CDR3 contains 15 residues. V trimming: 5 bases; J trimming: 1 base; junction bases outside the gene matches: 6. Clones were read by immunoSEQ multiplex PCR, and TCRdb kept only the in-frame ones, dropping some. The sample has 35,000 to 40,000 clones; around 87% are singletons. The starting material was CD4+ or CD8+ T cells sorted from blood, obtained in a trial of the OX40 agonist ivuxolimab. The chain is built from TRBV5-8 and TRBJ1-5; the match to TRBD1 covers 7 bases. The receptor was isolated from an adult with an advanced solid tumor such as melanoma, head and neck, liver or kidney cancer. The CDR3 region has the DNA TGTGCCAGCAGTACAGGGGTATGGAGCAATCAGCCCCAGCATTTT. Amino acid sequence: CASSTGVWSNQPQHF.